This T cell receptor beta chain was recorded in a study of blood T cell repertoires in COVID-19. The junction had 6 bases not matched to a gene; V was cut back by 1 base and J by 4 bases. The CDR3 contains 16 residues. Germline values: CDR1 MNHEY, CDR2 SVGAGI. Sequencing was performed with immunoSEQ multiplex PCR; in TCRdb, only in-frame clones are kept and a portion is missing. The sample holds about 300,000 clones, about 89% seen once. The chain combines TRBV6-5 with TRBJ2-2; TRBD1 matches 7 bases. This receptor was identified in a middle-aged woman who had recovered from COVID-19. Sequenced: peripheral blood. The CDR3 DNA is TGTGCCAGCAGTTACTTGGGGACAGACTTCACCGGGGAGCTGTTTTTT. Protein product: CASSYLGTDFTGELFF.